This TCR beta chain originates from a study of graft-versus-host responses after intestinal transplantation. Profiled with immunoSEQ multiplex PCR; TCRdb holds only in-frame clones, not every one. The sample records over 80,000 clones, roughly nine tenths being singletons. Study-level points and caveats: In recipient marrow, GvH clones were found, and some appeared first in ileum or blood. Declines in HvG clones occurring early post-transplant were associated with peak circulating GvH clone levels.

About this clone: Its matching antigen is unknown.

The germline gives CDR1 SGHTA, CDR2 FQGNSA. Germline trimming cut 6 bases from V and 1 base from J; bases unmatched to any gene: 3. The CDR3 spans 14 residues. The chain has TRBV7-2 and TRBJ1-1, with 9 bases aligning to TRBD1. The TCR was taken from a human donor who was the organ donor for an intestinal transplant. Sequenced here: unstimulated CD4+ T cells sorted from spleen or lymph node cells, sampled before transplant. CDR3 residues: CASSWDRANTEAFF. As DNA, the CDR3 is TGTGCCAGCAGTTGGGACAGGGCGAACACTGAAGCTTTCTTT.